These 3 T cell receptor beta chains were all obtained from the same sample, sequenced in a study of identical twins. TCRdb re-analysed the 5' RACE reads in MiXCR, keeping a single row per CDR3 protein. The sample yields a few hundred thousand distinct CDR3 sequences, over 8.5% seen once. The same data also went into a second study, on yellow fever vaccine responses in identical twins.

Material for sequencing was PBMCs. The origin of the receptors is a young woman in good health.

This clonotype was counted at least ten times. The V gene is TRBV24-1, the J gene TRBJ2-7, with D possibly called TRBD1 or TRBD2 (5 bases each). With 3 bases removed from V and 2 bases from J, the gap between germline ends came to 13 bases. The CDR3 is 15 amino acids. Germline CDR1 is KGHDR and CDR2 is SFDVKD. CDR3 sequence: CATSDPGTSTYEQYF. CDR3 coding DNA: TGTGCCACCAGTGATCCCGGGACCTCTACCTACGAGCAGTACTTC.

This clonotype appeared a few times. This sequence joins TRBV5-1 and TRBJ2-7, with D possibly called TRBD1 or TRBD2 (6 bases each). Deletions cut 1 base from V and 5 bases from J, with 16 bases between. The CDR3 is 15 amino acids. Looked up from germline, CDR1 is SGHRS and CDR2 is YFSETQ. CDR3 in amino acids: CASSLLGGHGDEQYF. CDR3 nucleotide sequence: TGCGCCAGCAGCTTGTTGGGGGGACACGGGGACGAGCAGTACTTC.

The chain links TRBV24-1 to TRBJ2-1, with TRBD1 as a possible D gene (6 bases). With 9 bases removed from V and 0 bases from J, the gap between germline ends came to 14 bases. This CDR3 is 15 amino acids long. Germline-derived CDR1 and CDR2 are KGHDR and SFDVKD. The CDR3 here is CATSGQPSSYNEQFF. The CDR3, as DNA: TGTGCCACCTCGGGACAACCGAGCTCCTACAATGAGCAGTTCTTC.